A selection of T cell receptor beta chains follows, all from one sample in a study of cytomegalovirus exposure and HLA in healthy donors. Clones were sequenced by immunoSEQ multiplex PCR, and TCRdb holds only the in-frame ones, with some missing. This table holds 200,000 to 250,000 clones, roughly three quarters found once. The sequenced sample consisted of PBMCs. All receptors come from a man aged 50 to 59 in good health and CMV-seronegative. Each CDR3 is given with its conserved first and last residue. The D gene is left open where the match is weak. Only some rows state a clone size, as once, few, many or a class for expanded clones.

J gene	D gene	clone size	V gene	CDR3 DNA	CDR3 protein
TRBJ2-5	NA	NA	TRBV10-1	TGCGCCAGCCTAGCGAGCAGGGAGGAGGAGACCCAGTACTTC	CASLASREEETQYF
TRBJ1-2	NA	NA	TRBV15	TGTGCCACCAGCACCCGGGGGTCCGGAAACTATGGCTACACCTTC	CATSTRGSGNYGYTF
TRBJ2-3	NA	NA	TRBV7-3	TGTGCCAGCAGCTTAATGGGCAGCAATCCGTTCACAGATACGCAGTATTTT	CASSLMGSNPFTDTQYF
TRBJ1-2	TRBD1	NA	TRBV6-5	TGTGCCAGCAGTTACTCCTGGACAGGGGACGGCTACACCTTC	CASSYSWTGDGYTF
TRBJ2-5	NA	NA	TRBV5-1	TGCGCCAGCAGCTTGGCGGCGCAGGAGGGGGAGACCCAGTACTTC	CASSLAAQEGETQYF
TRBJ2-3	TRBD2	NA	TRBV6-6	TGTGCCAGCAGTTACAACGGGAGGAAGGGAGATACGCAGTATTTT	CASSYNGRKGDTQYF
TRBJ1-5	TRBD1	NA	TRBV7-9	TGTGCCAGCAGCGGTGGACAGGGGAATCAGCCCCAGCATTTT	CASSGGQGNQPQHF
TRBJ1-5	NA	few	TRBV6-5	TGTGCCAGCAGGGCGGGACCGAATAATCAGCCCCAGCATTTT	CASRAGPNNQPQHF
TRBJ2-5	TRBD2	NA	TRBV5-4	TGTGCCAGCAGCTTGGGGGGACTAGCGAGTCAAGAGACCCAGTACTTC	CASSLGGLASQETQYF
TRBJ1-1	NA	NA	TRBV28	TGTGCCAGCACCACCCGAGCTAACACTGAAGCTTTCTTT	CASTTRANTEAFF
TRBJ1-1	NA	NA	TRBV27	TGTGCCAGCAGTTTAGGTTCCGGAGCCACTGAAGCTTTCTTT	CASSLGSGATEAFF
TRBJ2-3	NA	NA	TRBV27	TGTGCCAGCAGTTTATCCAGGGGCACAGATACGCAGTATTTT	CASSLSRGTDTQYF
TRBJ1-4	TRBD1	NA	TRBV19	TGTGCCAGTAGCCCTCGGGACAGGGGCCGTTTGTATGAAAAACTGTTTTTT	CASSPRDRGRLYEKLFF
TRBJ2-7	TRBD2	once	TRBV5-4	TGTGCCAGCAGCTTTCCTAGTGGCGGGAGTCTGAGGGAGCAGTACTTC	CASSFPSGGSLREQYF
TRBJ1-1	TRBD1	NA	TRBV27	TGTGCCAGCAGACCCGGACAGGGGGGACAAGCTTTCTTT	CASRPGQGGQAFF
TRBJ2-7	NA	few	TRBV7-8	TGTGCCAGCAGCCCCATCGGGGTCCACTACGAGCAGTACTTC	CASSPIGVHYEQYF
TRBJ2-3	NA	NA	TRBV7-3	TGTGCCAGCAGCCCCTGGGCACTAGCTACAGATACGCAGTATTTT	CASSPWALATDTQYF
TRBJ2-7	TRBD2	NA	TRBV30	TGTGCCTGGAGGGGATCGGGCGGGAGCTCCTACGAGCAGTACTTC	CAWRGSGGSSYEQYF
TRBJ2-1	TRBD2	NA	TRBV27	TGTGCCAGCAGTCCCCCTGTGGCTAGCGGTTACAATGAGCAGTTCTTC	CASSPPVASGYNEQFF
TRBJ1-1	NA	NA	TRBV7-8	TGTGCCAGCAGCTTAGAGGGGCGCCTGGACACTGAAGCTTTCTTT	CASSLEGRLDTEAFF
TRBJ1-1	TRBD1	NA	TRBV7-6	TGTGCCAGCAGCCCTCGGGACAGGGGAATCATGAACACTGAAGCTTTCTTT	CASSPRDRGIMNTEAFF
TRBJ2-7	NA	NA	TRBV10-3	TGTGCCATCAGTGACTCAGGGCTGAGCTCCTACGAGCAGTACTTC	CAISDSGLSSYEQYF
TRBJ2-1	TRBD2	few	TRBV5-4	TGTGCCAGCAGTCGTAAGGGGACTAGCGACTACAATGAGCAGTTCTTC	CASSRKGTSDYNEQFF
TRBJ2-5	TRBD2	NA	TRBV5-1	TGCGCCAGCAGCTCCCAAAGCGGGAGCCCGGGGGAGACCCAGTACTTC	CASSSQSGSPGETQYF
TRBJ2-7	NA	NA	TRBV30	TGTGCCTGGAGACAGGGTAACAACGAGCAGTACTTC	CAWRQGNNEQYF
TRBJ1-2	TRBD1	NA	TRBV5-4	TGTGCCAGCAGCTTGGGAGGGGGCATCTATGGCTACACCTTC	CASSLGGGIYGYTF
TRBJ1-4	NA	NA	TRBV5-1	TGCGCCAGCAGCTTGTTGGGTGGAGATGAAAAACTGTTTTTT	CASSLLGGDEKLFF
TRBJ1-1	TRBD1	NA	TRBV18	TGTGCCACCTCAGGGGGGGCGAACACTGAAGCTTTCTTT	CATSGGANTEAFF
TRBJ2-3	NA	NA	TRBV7-7	TGTGCTAGCAGCTTCTCCAGCGGGCACACAGATACGCAGTATTTT	CASSFSSGHTDTQYF
TRBJ2-7	TRBD2	NA	TRBV5-1	TGCGCCAGCAGCTTGGCGGGGCTAGCGGGAGGATCGTCCTCCTACGAGCAGTACTTC	CASSLAGLAGGSSSYEQYF
TRBJ1-2	NA	NA	TRBV5-4	TGTGCCAGCAGCTTGGAAACGCCTGGCCCCTATGGCTACACCTTC	CASSLETPGPYGYTF
TRBJ1-1	NA	NA	TRBV6-1	TGTGCCAGCAGTGAAGCAGAGATTGAAGCTTTCTTT	CASSEAEIEAFF
TRBJ2-3	TRBD2	NA	TRBV19	TGTGCCAGTAGTAGTCCCCGGGGTTTCGGACGGGAGGTGAGAGGAAGCACAGATACGCAGTATTTT	CASSSPRGFGREVRGSTDTQYF
TRBJ1-4	NA	NA	TRBV7-9	TGTGCCAGCAGCGCCCTCGGGGGAAGGGGAGAAAAACTGTTTTTT	CASSALGGRGEKLFF
TRBJ1-4	TRBD1	few	TRBV6-1	TGTGCCAGCAGAGGACGGGACAGAAATGAAAAACTGTTTTTT	CASRGRDRNEKLFF
TRBJ1-1	NA	NA	TRBV7-3	TGTGCCAGCAGCTCACGTGGGGGGACTGAAGCTTTCTTT	CASSSRGGTEAFF
TRBJ1-1	NA	NA	TRBV28	TGTGCCAGCAGTTATTTCTCCGGTCCAAACACTGAAGCTTTCTTT	CASSYFSGPNTEAFF
TRBJ2-7	TRBD2	once	TRBV19	TGTGCCAGTAGGCCCAGCGGGAGCCACGAGCAGTACTTC	CASRPSGSHEQYF
TRBJ2-6	TRBD2	NA	TRBV11-3	TGTGCCAGCAGCTTTTCTCGCGGGAGATCCTCTGGGGCCAACGTCCTGACTTTC	CASSFSRGRSSGANVLTF
TRBJ1-6	TRBD1	NA	TRBV30	TGTGCCTGGAGCGGGGACAGGGATTCACCCCTCCACTTT	CAWSGDRDSPLHF
TRBJ2-3	TRBD2	NA	TRBV5-1	TGCGCCAGCAGCCTCGGGACTAGCGGTAGCACAGATACGCAGTATTTT	CASSLGTSGSTDTQYF
TRBJ2-3	TRBD2	few	TRBV28	TGTGCCAGCAGCCCGGGACTAGCAGATCTTACGCAGTATTTT	CASSPGLADLTQYF
TRBJ2-5	TRBD2	NA	TRBV5-1	TGCGCCAGCAGCTTAGCGGGAGGGTTAGAGACCCAGTACTTC	CASSLAGGLETQYF
TRBJ2-1	TRBD2	NA	TRBV28	TGTGCCAGCAGGCAAACTAGCGGGAGTGCCTACAATGAGCAGTTCTTC	CASRQTSGSAYNEQFF
TRBJ1-5	TRBD1	NA	TRBV18	TGTGCCAGCTCACTACGGACAGGGGGCTATCAGCCCCAGCATTTT	CASSLRTGGYQPQHF
TRBJ1-1	TRBD1	NA	TRBV19	TGTGCCAGTAGTCCGACAGGGGTGGTCCATACTGAAGCTTTCTTT	CASSPTGVVHTEAFF
TRBJ1-1	TRBD1	NA	TRBV9	TGTGCCAGCAGCGTAGACTCACAGGGGGCGACGGCTGAAGCTTTCTTT	CASSVDSQGATAEAFF